These T cell receptor beta chains were read from a single sample in a study of radiotherapy plus CTLA-4 blockade in lung cancer. Method: immunoSEQ multiplex PCR; TCRdb's copy keeps in-frame clones and lacks some. The data show roughly 97,000 clones, 65% to 80% seen once. Sequencing used peripheral blood, obtained from a patient treated with radiotherapy plus ipilimumab. The receptors originated from a human donor with non-small cell lung cancer who had a partial response to radiotherapy plus ipilimumab. Some clones in this sample may be carry-over from other donors' samples. CDR3s include the opening cysteine and the closing phenylalanine or tryptophan. The D gene is left open where the match is weak. Size tells how often a clone was seen (once, few, many) or the class of an expanded clone, and some rows leave it out.

clone size	J gene	V gene	CDR3 length	D gene	CDR3 protein	CDR3 DNA
.	TRBJ2-7	TRBV5-1	14	TRBD1	CASSPGTAVLEQYF	TGCGCCAGCAGTCCCGGGACAGCGGTTCTCGAGCAGTACTTC
.	TRBJ1-4	TRBV5-1	14	.	CASSGDSYRGKLFF	TGCGCCAGCAGCGGGGACTCCTACCGCGGGAAACTGTTTTTT
.	TRBJ2-5	TRBV4-2	16	TRBD2	CASSQVLAGVFETQYF	TGTGCCAGCAGCCAAGTTCTAGCGGGAGTTTTTGAGACCCAGTACTTC
few	TRBJ2-6	TRBV18	17	TRBD1	CASSIRQGRRGANVLTF	TGTGCCAGCTCCATCAGACAGGGGCGACGGGGGGCCAACGTCCTGACTTTC
.	TRBJ2-7	TRBV30	12	.	CAWSITAYEQYF	TGTGCCTGGAGTATTACGGCCTACGAGCAGTACTTC
.	TRBJ1-1	TRBV7-9	14	.	CASSISGGSTEAFF	TGTGCCAGCAGCATCTCGGGAGGGAGCACTGAAGCTTTCTTT
.	TRBJ2-1	TRBV29-1	10	.	CSGQNNEQFF	TGCAGCGGACAGAACAATGAGCAGTTCTTC
.	TRBJ2-7	TRBV27	15	.	CASSLSPVLRYEQYF	TGTGCCAGCAGTTTAAGCCCCGTTCTTCGTTACGAGCAGTACTTC
.	TRBJ2-2	TRBV29-1	15	.	CSVERGLRGTGELFF	TGCAGCGTTGAACGTGGACTCCGAGGGACCGGGGAGCTGTTTTTT
.	TRBJ1-1	TRBV6-6	13	.	CASRGTGNTEAFF	TGTGCCAGCCGCGGGACGGGGAACACTGAAGCTTTCTTT
.	TRBJ2-3	TRBV7-9	16	.	CASSSYRLGNTDTQYF	TGTGCCAGCAGCTCCTACAGACTAGGCAACACAGATACGCAGTATTTT
once	TRBJ1-1	TRBV27	16	TRBD1	CASSPRKQGVNTEAFF	TGTGCCAGCAGTCCTAGAAAACAGGGGGTCAACACTGAAGCTTTCTTT
.	TRBJ1-2	TRBV29-1	11	.	CSVGISDGYTF	TGCAGCGTTGGTATATCCGATGGCTACACCTTC
.	TRBJ2-3	TRBV2	13	TRBD1	CASSRDREDTQYF	TGTGCCAGCAGCCGGGACAGGGAAGACACGCAGTATTTT
few	TRBJ1-1	TRBV4-2	15	.	CASSQDNSMNTEAFF	TGTGCCAGCAGCCAAGACAACAGTATGAACACTGAAGCTTTCTTT
few	TRBJ1-5	TRBV5-4	14	TRBD1	CASSSGGAQQPQHF	TGTGCCAGCAGCTCAGGGGGCGCGCAGCAGCCCCAGCATTTT
.	TRBJ2-1	TRBV4-1	15	.	CASRTQGNSYNEQFF	TGCGCCAGCAGGACACAGGGAAACTCCTACAATGAGCAGTTCTTC
.	TRBJ2-5	TRBV7-2	15	TRBD2	CASSPRAGVGETQYF	TGTGCCAGCAGCCCTAGGGCGGGGGTAGGGGAGACCCAGTACTTC
.	TRBJ2-1	TRBV11-3	15	.	CASSLDSGPYNEQFF	TGTGCCAGCAGCTTAGATTCAGGGCCCTACAATGAGCAGTTCTTC
.	TRBJ2-7	TRBV28	16	TRBD2	CASRSSGGRIPYEQYF	TGTGCCAGCAGAAGCAGCGGGGGCCGGATCCCCTACGAGCAGTACTTC
.	TRBJ2-1	TRBV11-3	16	TRBD2	CASSLGLAGGFNEQFF	TGTGCCAGCAGCTTAGGACTAGCGGGAGGGTTCAATGAGCAGTTCTTC
.	TRBJ2-3	TRBV7-2	16	TRBD2	CASRSSLAGGLDTQYF	TGTGCCAGCAGATCTTCTCTAGCGGGGGGGCTAGATACGCAGTATTTT
.	TRBJ2-7	TRBV9	16	TRBD2	CASSVSGTSLSYEQYF	TGTGCCAGCAGCGTAAGTGGGACTAGCCTTTCCTACGAGCAGTACTTC
.	TRBJ2-5	TRBV5-8	15	TRBD1	CASSKRGQYQETQYF	TGTGCCAGCAGCAAACGGGGACAGTACCAAGAGACCCAGTACTTC
.	TRBJ1-2	TRBV19	12	.	CASSRDLYGYTF	TGTGCCAGTAGCAGGGATCTCTATGGCTACACCTTC
.	TRBJ2-7	TRBV28	14	TRBD2	CASSLAVGSYEQYF	TGTGCCAGCAGTCTAGCGGTCGGCTCCTACGAGCAGTACTTC
once	TRBJ1-2	TRBV6-5	15	.	CASRGFDRRVDGYTF	TGTGCCAGCAGGGGGTTCGACAGACGAGTGGATGGCTACACCTTC
.	TRBJ2-5	TRBV5-4	14	.	CASSLAGTQETQYF	TGTGCCAGCAGCTTGGCAGGGACTCAAGAGACCCAGTACTTC
.	TRBJ2-3	TRBV5-1	17	TRBD1	CASSLGSGTGHTDTQYF	TGCGCCAGCAGCTTGGGGAGCGGGACAGGGCACACAGATACGCAGTATTTT
.	TRBJ1-1	TRBV6-6	14	.	CASTPQAVNTEAFF	TGTGCCAGCACTCCTCAGGCCGTGAACACTGAAGCTTTCTTT
.	TRBJ2-1	TRBV11-3	16	.	CASSSIKAGAYNEQFF	TGTGCCAGCAGTTCTATCAAGGCAGGGGCCTACAATGAGCAGTTCTTC
.	TRBJ1-3	TRBV4-2	16	TRBD1	CASSQAGTGFGNTIYF	TGTGCCAGCAGCCAGGCCGGGACAGGATTTGGAAACACCATATATTTT
.	TRBJ2-3	TRBV28	17	TRBD1	CASSSGRKGQNTDTQYF	TGTGCCAGCAGTTCGGGGCGGAAGGGACAGAACACAGATACGCAGTATTTT
.	TRBJ1-6	TRBV27	15	TRBD1	CASSTPTGVNSPLHF	TGTGCCAGCAGTACTCCGACAGGGGTGAATTCACCCCTCCACTTT
.	TRBJ2-7	TRBV5-8	16	TRBD2	CASSLPTSGGYYEQYF	TGTGCCAGCAGCTTACCGACTAGCGGGGGTTACTACGAGCAGTACTTC
.	TRBJ1-3	TRBV5-6	13	TRBD1	CASSAHSGTGVYF	TGTGCCAGCAGCGCCCATTCCGGGACAGGGGTATATTTT
.	TRBJ2-1	TRBV27	11	TRBD2	CASCGGNEQFF	TGTGCCAGCTGCGGGGGCAATGAGCAGTTCTTC
.	TRBJ2-7	TRBV7-2	14	TRBD2	CASLDKRGGNEQYF	TGTGCCAGCCTGGACAAGCGGGGGGGCAACGAGCAGTACTTC
.	TRBJ2-7	TRBV11-1	13	.	CASSRGAAYEQYF	TGTGCCAGCAGCCGGGGGGCCGCCTACGAGCAGTACTTC
.	TRBJ2-3	TRBV5-1	16	.	CASSLNPPGDTDTQYF	TGCGCCAGCAGCTTGAACCCCCCCGGGGACACAGATACGCAGTATTTT
few	TRBJ1-5	TRBV28	15	.	CASSLAGAGYQPQHF	TGTGCCAGCAGTTTAGCGGGGGCAGGTTATCAGCCCCAGCATTTT
.	TRBJ1-2	TRBV9	15	TRBD1	CASSVGTGGYYGYTF	TGTGCCAGCAGCGTAGGGACAGGGGGCTACTATGGCTACACCTTC
.	TRBJ2-2	TRBV13	16	.	CASSESLGLNTGELFF	TGTGCCAGCAGCGAATCCCTGGGACTGAACACCGGGGAGCTGTTTTTT
.	TRBJ2-5	TRBV7-9	17	.	CASSLDHDGRGWETQYF	TGTGCCAGCAGCTTAGATCACGACGGCAGGGGTTGGGAGACCCAGTACTTC
.	TRBJ2-3	TRBV2	14	.	CASSGTEYTDTQYF	TGTGCCAGCAGTGGGACAGAATACACAGATACGCAGTATTTT
.	TRBJ2-3	TRBV9	14	.	CASSAGRPTDTQYF	TGTGCCAGCAGCGCAGGGAGGCCCACAGATACGCAGTATTTT
.	TRBJ2-7	TRBV11-3	14	TRBD1	CASSTRDRGDEQYF	TGTGCCAGCAGCACCCGGGACAGGGGCGACGAGCAGTACTTC
few	TRBJ2-3	TRBV5-4	16	TRBD1	CASSPGQGPYTDTQYF	TGCGCCAGCAGCCCAGGACAGGGGCCTTACACAGATACGCAGTATTTT
.	TRBJ1-1	TRBV7-9	12	.	CASSFAGTGTFF	TGTGCCAGCAGCTTTGCAGGGACTGGGACTTTCTTT
.	TRBJ1-5	TRBV6-1	14	TRBD1	CASRGQGSNQPQHF	TGTGCCAGCAGAGGACAGGGCAGCAATCAGCCCCAGCATTTT
few	TRBJ2-1	TRBV7-3	15	TRBD2	CASSLGGGGNNEQFF	TGTGCCAGCAGCTTAGGCGGGGGGGGAAACAATGAGCAGTTCTTC
.	TRBJ1-5	TRBV19	16	TRBD1	CASTPLTGAIDQPQHF	TGTGCCAGTACCCCTTTAACAGGGGCCATCGATCAGCCCCAGCATTTT
few	TRBJ2-2	TRBV7-9	15	TRBD1	CASSFTGQSPGELFF	TGTGCCAGCAGCTTTACGGGACAGAGTCCCGGGGAGCTGTTTTTT
.	TRBJ2-1	TRBV5-1	19	TRBD1	CASSLELVGQGAHTGEQFF	TGCGCCAGCAGCTTGGAATTGGTTGGACAGGGGGCACATACTGGTGAGCAGTTCTTC
.	TRBJ2-1	TRBV19	14	TRBD2	CASSTLAGGSEQFF	TGTGCCAGTAGTACACTAGCGGGAGGTTCTGAGCAGTTCTTC